Listed here are 19 T cell receptor beta chains from one sample, sequenced in a study of CD8 T cells in ankylosing spondylitis. Using its own MiXCR run on the 5' RACE reads, TCRdb lists one record per CDR3 protein. The data contain about 540,000 distinct CDR3 sequences, roughly 13% of them singletons. These receptors are not linked to any known antigen. Overall study findings and caveats: Made up of about eight highly homologous variants, a TCR beta motif appeared characteristic of ankylosing spondylitis blood.

Sequencing was done on a sample of blood, either unsorted or a sorted T cell fraction (not recorded which). Receptors originate from a male donor with ankylosing spondylitis.

The chain joins TRBV20-1 to TRBJ2-1; 7 nucleotides agree with TRBD2. CDR1 DFQATT and CDR2 SNEGSKA come from the germline V gene (reference sequence). The CDR3 has 17 amino acids. With V trimmed by 4 bases and J by 0 bases, 12 bases remained unmatched. This CDR3 is CSAKSASGISSYNEQFF. Written as DNA, the CDR3 is TGCAGTGCTAAAAGCGCTAGCGGAATTAGCTCCTACAATGAGCAGTTCTTC.

This clonotype was seen a few times. The chain employs TRBV20-1 and TRBJ2-5; TRBD2 matches at 11 bases. With V trimmed by 1 base and J by 9 bases, 13 bases remained unmatched. This CDR3 is 16 amino acids long. Germline V gene data show CDR1 as DFQATT and CDR2 as SNEGSKA (reference sequence). The CDR3 coding sequence is TGCAGTGCTAGAGCCCGGGGACTAGCGGCGATGGGGGCCCAGTACTTC. Translated, it gives CSARARGLAAMGAQYF.

This clonotype was seen ten or more times. The rearrangement uses TRBV20-1 and TRBJ2-1, with TRBD2 identical over 10 bases. Germline V CDR1 and CDR2: DFQATT, SNEGSKA (reference sequence). The CDR3 sequence is 12 residues long. The trim removed 2 bases at V and 15 bases at J, leaving 7 bases unmatched. The CDR3 nucleotides read TGCAGTGCTAGAAATAGCGGGAGGAGGGGGTTCTTC. It codes for CSARNSGRRGFF.

A few counts support this clonotype. This chain uses TRBV11-2 with TRBJ1-3, with D unclear. The V end was cut by 0 bases, the J end by 2 bases, with 14 bases between. Germline V gives CDR1 SGHAT, CDR2 FQNNGV. The CDR3 has 17 residues. CDR3 sequence reads: CASSLEGFGKAGNTIYF. The CDR3 bases are TGTGCCAGCAGCTTAGAAGGTTTCGGCAAGGCTGGAAACACCATATATTTT.

The sample holds a few counts of this clonotype. The chain couples TRBV20-1 to TRBJ2-1, with D possibly matching TRBD2 (6 bases). Trimming left V 3 bases short and J 2 bases short, with 14 bases between. Germline CDR1 and CDR2: DFQATT and SNEGSKA (reference sequence). The CDR3 is 15 residues long. DNA for the CDR3: TGCAGTGCTAGCCCACTAGCTGGGGCCTACAATGAGCAGTTCTTC. Translation: CSASPLAGAYNEQFF.

Only a few counts were recorded for this clonotype. The rearrangement uses TRBV10-2 and TRBJ2-2, with D possibly TRBD2 on 6 matching bases. Trimming shortened V by 0 bases and J by 6 bases, and 11 bases separated the two germline ends. Germline CDR1 WSHSY, CDR2 SAAADI. CDR3 length equals 15 residues. The CDR3 protein is CASSESRGIAGELFF. CDR3 DNA sequence: TGCGCCAGCAGTGAGTCCCGGGGGATCGCCGGGGAGCTGTTTTTT.

There are a few counts of this clonotype. The chain links TRBV12-3 or TRBV12-4 to TRBJ1-2; TRBD1 is a possible D gene (5 bases). The germline V and J ends were trimmed by 3 bases and 8 bases, with 13 bases remaining between them. The CDR3 extends over 13 amino acids. Here the CDR3 reads CASSLRGARGYTF. In DNA form, the CDR3 reads TGTGCCAGCAGTTTGAGGGGCGCCCGCGGCTACACCTTC.

The sample holds many counts of this clonotype. For the CDR3, the DNA is TGCGCCAGCAGCTTAACGGGGGAAGACAATCAGCCCCAGCATTTT. Residues: CASSLTGEDNQPQHF. The genes are TRBV5-1 and TRBJ1-5; D might be TRBD1 (5 bases). CDR3 size: 15 residues. Per the germline V gene, CDR1 is SGHRS and CDR2 is YFSETQ. V gave up 2 bases and J gave up 3 bases, with 12 bases separating them. Drawing the rest from reference TRBV5-1 and TRBJ1-5, the complete variable domain is KAGVTQTPRYLIKTRGQQVTLSCSPISGHRSVSWYQQTPGQGLQFLFEYFSETQRNKGNFPGRFSGRQFSNSRSEMNVSTLELGDSALYLCASSLTGEDNQPQHFGDGTRLSIL.

This clonotype was seen many times. V is TRBV27 and J is TRBJ2-2, with TRBD2 matching 8 bases. Germline V gene sequence: CDR1 MNHEY, CDR2 SMNVEV (reference sequence). J was trimmed by 8 bases and V by 3 bases; bases with no gene match: 14. This CDR3 contains 17 residues. The CDR3 nucleotides are TGTGCCAGCAGTTTCCGGCTCCTCTCGGGGGGGAGAGGGGAGCTGTTTTTT. This translates into CASSFRLLSGGRGELFF.

J is TRBJ2-2 and V is TRBV3-1; a possible D gene is TRBD2 (7 bases). This CDR3 spans 16 amino acids. Trimming shortened V by 2 bases and J by 4 bases, and 14 bases separated the two germline ends. The germline V gene has CDR1 LGHDT and CDR2 YNNKEL (reference sequence). The CDR3 DNA sequence: TGTGCCAGCAGCCAATTTACGGGGGGCCGCACCGGGGAGCTGTTTTTT. This sequence encodes CASSQFTGGRTGELFF.

The rearrangement joins TRBV7-9 to TRBJ1-6, with D uncertain. This CDR3 comprises 13 residues. The V gene lost 3 bases and the J gene lost 5 bases, with 5 bases spanning the gap. Germline V lookup: CDR1 SEHNR, CDR2 FQNEAQ (reference sequence). The CDR3, as DNA: TGTGCCAGCAGCTTTAGGGATAATTCACCCCTCCACTTT. This sequence encodes CASSFRDNSPLHF.

In its sample, this clonotype was seen many times. This chain uses TRBV7-2 with TRBJ1-4; D gene uncertain. Germline assignment: CDR1 SGHTA and CDR2 FQGNSA. The CDR3 is 14 amino acids. Between the trimmed V and J ends, which lost 2 bases and 8 bases, there was a span of 12 bases. The CDR3 loop is CASSLFRLLEKLFF. The CDR3 DNA reads as TGTGCCAGCAGCTTATTTAGGTTGTTGGAAAAACTGTTTTTT. The full variable domain, completed using reference TRBV7-2 and TRBJ1-4, is GAGVSQSPSNKVTEKGKDVELRCDPISGHTALYWYRQSLGQGLEFLIYFQGNSAPDKSGLPSDRFSAERTGGSVSTLTIQRTQQEDSAVYLCASSLFRLLEKLFFGSGTQLSVL.

Only a few counts were recorded for this clonotype. The chain employs TRBV7-9 and TRBJ2-1; D is uncertain. The CDR3 sequence is 16 residues long. Deletions cut 0 bases from V and 0 bases from J, with 9 bases between. CDR1 SEHNR and CDR2 FQNEAQ come from the germline V gene (reference sequence). DNA for the CDR3: TGTGCCAGCAGCTTAGCGTTCAGAAGCTCCTACAATGAGCAGTTCTTC. Translated: CASSLAFRSSYNEQFF.

This clonotype showed up many times. This chain connects TRBV4-2 to TRBJ2-1; possibly TRBD1 or TRBD2 for D (5 bases each). Germline CDR1 and CDR2: LGHNA and YNFKEQ. This CDR3 region has 14 residues. The germline V and J ends were trimmed by 1 base and 5 bases, with 9 bases remaining between them. Here the CDR3 reads CASSQAGLNNEQFF. CDR3 DNA: TGTGCCAGCAGCCAAGCGGGGCTGAACAATGAGCAGTTCTTC.

This clonotype was seen a handful of times. The V call is TRBV7-2, the J call TRBJ2-1; D unclear. V was shortened by 4 bases and J by 5 bases, with 6 bases between the two germline ends. The CDR3 sequence is 12 residues long. Germline V gene data show CDR1 as SGHTA and CDR2 as FQGNSA. For the CDR3, the DNA is TGTGCCAGCAGCTCCTGGGACAATGAGCAGTTCTTC. Protein product: CASSSWDNEQFF.

This clonotype was detected ten times or more. This sequence joins TRBV5-1 and TRBJ1-1; D is ambiguous. The V gene's germline CDR1 is SGHRS and CDR2 YFSETQ. V lost 0 bases and J lost 1, with 10 bases in between. The CDR3 is made up of 15 amino acids. The CDR3: CASSLALGKNTEAFF. The CDR3 DNA reads as TGCGCCAGCAGCTTGGCCTTGGGAAAGAACACTGAAGCTTTCTTT.

The CDR3 DNA reads as TGTGCCATCAGTAAAGGGGGCGGCACAGATACGCAGTATTTT. Amino acid sequence: CAISKGGGTDTQYF. V gene TRBV10-3 combines with J gene TRBJ2-3; 7 bases are shared with TRBD1. The CDR3 extends over 14 amino acids. Trimming took 5 bases from V and 1 from J; bases not matched to a gene: 3. Germline values: CDR1 ENHRY, CDR2 SYGVKD.

This clonotype was recorded a few times. The CDR3 DNA reads TGCAGTGCTAGAGAGGCCCATTCATATGGCTACACCTTC. Amino acids: CSAREAHSYGYTF. The genes are TRBV20-1 and TRBJ1-2, with D hard to call. CDR3 size: 13 residues. V lost 0 bases to trimming and J lost 5 bases, with 10 bases between them. Germline V lookup: CDR1 DFQATT, CDR2 SNEGSKA (reference sequence).

In its sample, this clonotype was seen a few times. The rearrangement uses TRBV12-3 or TRBV12-4 and TRBJ1-1; 8 nucleotides match TRBD1. V shed 5 bases and J 4 bases; nucleotides not matched to a gene: 3. The CDR3 is 13 residues long. CDR3 DNA sequence: TGTGCCAGCAGTACAGGGGGTCTCACTGAAGCTTTCTTT. This encodes CASSTGGLTEAFF.